This T cell receptor (beta chain) stems from a study of PD-1 blockade in mismatch repair-deficient tumors. Per germline, CDR1 MNHEY and CDR2 SVGAGI. V was pared by 5 bases and J by 4 bases, with 7 bases of the junction left unmatched. This CDR3 is built from 14 residues. Libraries were prepared by immunoSEQ multiplex PCR; TCRdb keeps only in-frame clonotypes and omits some of them. The data show 15,000 or so clones, with 84% seen just once and roughly 1.7% held by the top ten. Three pembrolizumab responders had their TCRs sequenced. The source is an adult with mismatch repair-deficient cancer. The chain recombines TRBV6-5 with TRBJ1-1; 7 positions agree with TRBD1. Sequencing used PBMCs, obtained less than 25 weeks after starting pembrolizumab. The CDR3: CASSPIQGSTEAFF. The CDR3 bases are TGTGCCAGCAGTCCGATACAGGGGAGCACTGAAGCTTTCTTT.